Each of the 17 T cell receptor beta chains below was sequenced from the same sample in a study of CD8 T cells in ankylosing spondylitis. One entry per CDR3 protein results from TCRdb running MiXCR on the 5' RACE reads. The sample carries 200,000 to 300,000 distinct CDR3 sequences, roughly a tenth recorded once. Sequenced input: blood, either unsorted or a sorted T cell fraction (not recorded which). All receptors derive from a male donor with ankylosing spondylitis or in good health (not recorded which).

This clonotype was found many times. The chain employs TRBV7-9 and TRBJ2-3; 15 nucleotides match TRBD2. The CDR3 is made up of 15 amino acids. Germline V CDR1 and CDR2: SEHNR, FQNEAQ (reference sequence). V trimming: 4 bases; J trimming: 7 bases; junction bases outside the gene matches: 3. The CDR3: CASSWTSGGANTQYF. The CDR3 bases are TGTGCCAGCAGCTGGACTAGCGGGGGGGCCAATACGCAGTATTTT.

The V and J genes are TRBV20-1 and TRBJ1-4; D is uncertain. The germline V gene encodes CDR1 DFQATT and CDR2 SNEGSKA (reference sequence). V lost 5 bases and J lost 7, with 14 bases in between. The CDR3 runs 13 residues. CDR3 DNA sequence: TGCAGTGCTTCCGGGAGCCGTGGTGAAAAACTGTTTTTT. It translates to CSASGSRGEKLFF.

The J gene is TRBJ2-2, the V gene TRBV7-9; D gene ambiguous. Deletions cut 0 bases from V and 1 base from J, with 6 bases between. Per germline, CDR1 SEHNR and CDR2 FQNEAQ (reference sequence). The CDR3 sequence is 15 residues long. The CDR3 DNA is TGTGCCAGCAGCTTAGCACACGAGAACACCGGGGAGCTGTTTTTT. Translated, it gives CASSLAHENTGELFF.

This clonotype has ten or more counts. This chain links TRBV10-3 with TRBJ2-7; 8 bases agree with TRBD1. This CDR3 has 15 amino acids. Germline-derived CDR1 and CDR2 are ENHRY and SYGVKD. Losses at the gene ends were 7 bases for V and 1 base for J; bases not matched to a gene: 9. CDR3 in DNA: TGTGCCATCAAGATTCAGGGGGCAATTTCCTACGAGCAGTACTTC. Its protein is CAIKIQGAISYEQYF.

A word on this clonotype: This may be a read error, as it is one base from a much larger clone. V usage is TRBV7-7 and J usage is TRBJ2-1; D gene unclear. Per germline, CDR1 SSHAT and CDR2 FNYEAQ (reference sequence). The CDR3 length is 15 residues. The chain's CDR3 is CANSPSASSYNEQFF. The DNA of the CDR3 is TGTGCCAACAGCCCCTCAGCAAGCTCCTACAATGAGCAGTTCTTC.

This clonotype showed up many times. The rearrangement joins TRBV19 to TRBJ1-1, with 10 positions matching TRBD1. The V and J ends lost 8 bases and 2 bases, in that order; junction bases with no gene match: 14. CDR3 size: 17 residues. Germline V lookup: CDR1 LNHDA, CDR2 SQIVND (reference sequence). CDR3 region: CASGSDRGKLLNTEAFF. The DNA of the CDR3 is TGTGCCAGTGGTTCGGACAGGGGGAAACTCTTAAACACTGAAGCTTTCTTT.

This clonotype showed up many times. V and J are TRBV6-5 and TRBJ1-1; D is perhaps TRBD1 (6 bases). Trimming removed 6 bases from V and 3 bases from J, with 17 bases in between. The V gene's germline CDR1 is MNHEY and CDR2 SVGAGI. The CDR3 runs to 15 residues. The CDR3 sequence is CASSLRGGQDTEAFF. The DNA for the CDR3 is TGTGCCAGCAGCTTAAGGGGGGGCCAGGACACTGAAGCTTTCTTT.

This sequence joins TRBV4-1 and TRBJ1-1; TRBD1 is a possible D gene (5 bases). Trimming removed 1 base from V and 6 bases from J, with 9 bases in between. Germline loops: CDR1 MGHRA, CDR2 YSYEKL. The CDR3 covers 13 residues. In DNA, the CDR3 is TGCGCCAGCAGCCAAGGAAGGGGATCTGAAGCTTTCTTT. It specifies CASSQGRGSEAFF.

This clonotype was found many times. The chain uses TRBV5-4 and TRBJ1-4; 8 positions agree with TRBD1. Trimming took 3 bases from V and 5 from J; bases not matched to a gene: 6. This CDR3 comprises 15 residues. CDR1 and CDR2 (germline): SGHNT, YYREEE (reference sequence). CDR3 sequence: CASSYGQGGNEKLFF. For the CDR3, the DNA is TGTGCCAGCAGCTATGGACAGGGAGGAAATGAAAAACTGTTTTTT.

This clonotype appeared many times. V and J are TRBV20-1 and TRBJ2-2; D may correspond to TRBD1 or TRBD2 (6 bases each). V lost 5 bases and J lost 7, with 14 bases in between. CDR1 is DFQATT and CDR2 is SNEGSKA in the germline V gene (reference sequence). The length of the CDR3 is 13 residues. The CDR3 DNA reads TGCAGTGCTGCCCTCGAGGGGGGCGGGGAGCTGTTTTTT. Its protein is CSAALEGGGELFF.

The CDR3 region has the DNA TGTGCCAGCAGTCAAGGACAGGGTCTTCGGTATGGCTACACCTTC. Translated, it gives CASSQGQGLRYGYTF. The V and J genes are TRBV12-3 or TRBV12-4 and TRBJ1-2; 8 bases are a match to TRBD1. Germline trimming cut 5 bases from V and 5 bases from J; bases unmatched to any gene: 10. The CDR3 covers 15 residues.

The chain links TRBV7-2 to TRBJ2-7; D may be TRBD1 (5 bases). CDR1 is SGHTA and CDR2 is FQGNSA in the germline V gene. The CDR3 is made up of 14 amino acids. Trimming took 6 bases from V and 1 from J, leaving 13 bases between them. CDR3 amino acids: CASRLSRASYEQYF. CDR3 nucleotides: TGTGCCAGCAGGCTTTCCAGGGCTTCCTACGAGCAGTACTTC.

V and J are TRBV11-3 and TRBJ2-2, with unresolved D. V was clipped by 0 bases and J by 2 bases, with 4 bases between them. Germline lookup yields CDR1 SGHNT and CDR2 YENEEA. This CDR3 is built from 14 residues. CDR3 nucleotides: TGTGCCAGCAGCTTAGACGCTAACACCGGGGAGCTGTTTTTT. This gives the protein CASSLDANTGELFF.

In its sample, this clonotype was seen many times. This chain uses TRBV7-9 with TRBJ1-1; 7 bases align to TRBD1. The J segment lost 4 bases and the V segment lost 4 bases, leaving 9 bases of the junction unmatched. Germline V gives CDR1 SEHNR, CDR2 FQNEAQ (reference sequence). The CDR3 totals 15 residues. CDR3 residues: CASSSPTGLSTEAFF. The CDR3, as DNA: TGTGCCAGCAGCTCCCCGACAGGGCTGAGCACTGAAGCTTTCTTT.

This clonotype came up many times. The V gene is TRBV3-1, the J gene TRBJ1-1, with D possibly matching TRBD1 (6 bases). CDR1 and CDR2 from the germline V gene are LGHDT and YNNKEL (reference sequence). The germline V and J ends were trimmed by 0 bases and 11 bases, with 10 bases remaining between them. This CDR3 region has 12 residues. The CDR3: CASSQEQGLAFF. CDR3 DNA sequence: TGTGCCAGCAGCCAAGAACAGGGACTGGCTTTCTTT.

At least ten counts were recorded for this clonotype. V and J are TRBV4-1 and TRBJ1-2; D is possibly TRBD1 (6 bases). Germline CDR1 and CDR2: MGHRA and YSYEKL. CDR3 length: 13 residues. Trimming shortened V by 1 base and J by 4 bases, and 7 bases separated the two germline ends. CDR3 sequence: CASSQGGGYGYTF. The CDR3, as DNA: TGCGCCAGCAGCCAAGGAGGGGGCTATGGCTACACCTTC.

There are a few counts of this clonotype. The rearrangement uses TRBV6-2 or TRBV6-3 and TRBJ2-7; D may match TRBD1 or TRBD2 (5 bases each). V shed 10 bases and J shed 0 bases, with 10 bases lying between them. This CDR3 contains 12 residues. Germline CDR1 is MNHEY and CDR2 is SVGEGT. The CDR3 nucleotides are TGTGCCACCACAGGACTCTCCTACGAGCAGTACTTC. Translated: CATTGLSYEQYF.